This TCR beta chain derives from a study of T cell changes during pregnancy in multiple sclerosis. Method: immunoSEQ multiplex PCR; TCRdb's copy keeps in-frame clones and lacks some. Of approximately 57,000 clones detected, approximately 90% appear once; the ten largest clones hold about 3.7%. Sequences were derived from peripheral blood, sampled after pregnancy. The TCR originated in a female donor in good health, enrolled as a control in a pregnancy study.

The CDR3 DNA sequence: TGTGCCATCAGTACCGGGACTAGCACCCACAATGAGCAGTTCTTC. Translation: CAISTGTSTHNEQFF. The rearrangement links TRBV10-3 to TRBJ2-1, with 9 bases aligning to TRBD2. The germline V gene encodes CDR1 ENHRY and CDR2 SYGVKD. With 5 bases clipped from V and 5 bases from J, the junction kept 7 bases outside the gene matches. The length of the CDR3 is 15 residues.